Shown below are 12 T cell receptor beta chains from a single sample sequenced in a study of blood T cells in healthy people across ages. A J-beta primer mix and a sample-barcoded 5' primer were used in a second PCR of roughly 6 to 11 cycles. Using its own MiXCR run on the 5' RACE reads, TCRdb lists one record per CDR3 protein. The sample contains approximately 790,000 distinct CDR3 sequences, less than 80% of which appear only once. The sample taken for sequencing was blood. Every receptor here comes from a man aged 25-45 years in good health.

V gene TRBV6-5 combines with J gene TRBJ1-1, with D unclear. V was clipped by 8 bases and J by 3 bases, with 16 bases between them. Germline V lookup: CDR1 MNHEY, CDR2 SVGAGI. This CDR3 spans 14 amino acids. DNA of the CDR3: TGTGCCAGCCACAGACGTTCCTCGGACACTGAAGCTTTCTTT. Translated, it gives CASHRRSSDTEAFF.

This clonotype appeared a few times. The chain is built from TRBV6-2 or TRBV6-3 and TRBJ2-5, with TRBD1 matching over 10 bases. The CDR3 is 18 residues long. The germline V gene encodes CDR1 MNHEY and CDR2 SVGEGT. Trimming removed 4 bases from V and 0 bases from J; junction bases left unmatched: 11. The CDR3 here is CASSSTGGGWVDQETQYF. CDR3 DNA sequence: TGTGCCAGCAGTTCGACAGGGGGCGGCTGGGTCGACCAAGAGACCCAGTACTTC.

The rearrangement links TRBV5-1 to TRBJ2-3; a weak D match, TRBD2 (6 bases). The CDR3 runs to 16 residues. CDR1 is SGHRS and CDR2 is YFSETQ in the germline V gene. With 0 bases removed from V and 2 bases from J, the gap between germline ends came to 13 bases. The CDR3 DNA reads TGCGCCAGCAGCTTGGGACTAGAAGCGAACACAGATACGCAGTATTTT. It is translated as CASSLGLEANTDTQYF.

CDR3 DNA: TGTGCCAGCAGGACAGGGGGCGTTGAGTATTTT. Encoded protein: CASRTGGVEYF. The chain links TRBV2 to TRBJ2-3, with 10 nucleotides matching TRBD1. Germline values: CDR1 SNHLY, CDR2 FYNNEI. CDR3 length equals 11 residues. J lost 13 bases, V lost 6 bases, and 4 bases had no gene match. Full variable domain (rest looked up from reference TRBV2 and TRBJ2-3): EPEVTQTPSHQVTQMGQEVILRCVPISNHLYFYWYRQILGQKVEFLVSFYNNEISEKSEIFDDQFSVERPDGSNFTLKIRSTKLEDSAMYFCASRTGGVEYFGPGTRLTVL.

The V and J genes are TRBV28 and TRBJ2-3, with 7 bases that match TRBD2. The CDR3 covers 16 residues. The V gene's germline CDR1 is MDHEN and CDR2 SYDVKM. V lost 6 bases, J lost 3 bases, and 12 bases stayed unmatched. CDR3 coding DNA: TGTGCCAGCAGCACCATCCGTTGGGGGGGAACAGATACGCAGTATTTT. This gives the protein CASSTIRWGGTDTQYF.

The chain employs TRBV20-1 and TRBJ1-6; a weak D match, TRBD1 (5 bases). V was cut by 6 bases and J by 9 bases, with 18 bases left in between. The CDR3 has 14 amino acids. Germline loops: CDR1 DFQATT, CDR2 SNEGSKA (reference sequence). CDR3 DNA sequence: TGCAGTGCCAGGACAATAGTAGGACGTTCACCCCTCCACTTT. As protein: CSARTIVGRSPLHF.

The chain has TRBV29-1 and TRBJ2-7, with D perhaps given as TRBD1 or TRBD2 (5 bases each). CDR1 is SQVTM and CDR2 is ANQGSEA in the germline V gene. V was shortened by 5 bases and J by 0 bases, with 23 bases between the two germline ends. CDR3 length: 17 residues. The CDR3 sequence: CSVRHIQQAGSSYEQYF. DNA for the CDR3: TGCAGCGTTCGCCATATACAACAGGCGGGCAGCTCCTACGAGCAGTACTTC.

In its sample, this clonotype was seen once. The gene calls are TRBV25-1 and TRBJ2-1, with 7 bases lining up with TRBD1. Trimming removed 8 bases from V and 6 bases from J; junction bases left unmatched: 7. The CDR3 totals 13 residues. Germline V gene data show CDR1 as MGHDK and CDR2 as SYGVNS. The CDR3 nucleotides read TGTGCCAGCCGACAAGGGGGCCCCAATGAGCAGTTCTTC. Protein sequence: CASRQGGPNEQFF.

Details on this clonotype: One junction end disagrees with the germline gene, perhaps due to a read error. This chain uses TRBV30 with TRBJ2-5; 11 bases match TRBD1. The end of the DNA aligns better with TRBJ2-7, so the J call may be wrong. The CDR3 runs 14 residues. CDR1 GTSNPN and CDR2 SVGIG come from the germline V gene (reference sequence). The CDR3 reads CTWSFGQGANEQYF. The CDR3 coding sequence is TGTACCTGGAGTTTTGGACAGGGGGCCAACGAGCAGTACTTC.

J is TRBJ1-2 and V is TRBV20-1, with D unresolved. Germline CDR1 DFQATT, CDR2 SNEGSKA (reference sequence). Trimming shortened V by 5 bases and J by 8 bases, and 9 bases separated the two germline ends. The CDR3 runs to 10 residues. CDR3 residues: CSASGEGYTF. CDR3 nucleotide sequence: TGCAGTGCTTCCGGAGAAGGCTACACCTTC.

As to this clonotype: A junction end diverges from the germline sequence, so it may reflect a read error. The chain has TRBV6-2 or TRBV6-3 and TRBJ2-6, with 11 bases aligning to TRBD1. This CDR3 contains 18 residues. CDR1 and CDR2 from the germline V gene are MNHEY and SVGEGT. In nucleotides, the CDR3 is TGTGCCAGCAGTTACTCTCCGGGACAGGGGGACGGGGCCAACGTCCCGACTTTC. This translates into CASSYSPGQGDGANVPTF.

The chain combines TRBV15 with TRBJ2-7; D is undetermined. The ends were cut back, 1 base at V and 7 bases at J, with 17 bases in the middle. Germline CDR1 reads LNHNV; CDR2 reads YYDKDF (reference sequence). The CDR3 runs 15 residues. CDR3 protein: CATSRVTGSRKEQYF. CDR3 bases: TGTGCCACCAGCAGAGTTACTGGTTCTCGGAAGGAGCAGTACTTC.